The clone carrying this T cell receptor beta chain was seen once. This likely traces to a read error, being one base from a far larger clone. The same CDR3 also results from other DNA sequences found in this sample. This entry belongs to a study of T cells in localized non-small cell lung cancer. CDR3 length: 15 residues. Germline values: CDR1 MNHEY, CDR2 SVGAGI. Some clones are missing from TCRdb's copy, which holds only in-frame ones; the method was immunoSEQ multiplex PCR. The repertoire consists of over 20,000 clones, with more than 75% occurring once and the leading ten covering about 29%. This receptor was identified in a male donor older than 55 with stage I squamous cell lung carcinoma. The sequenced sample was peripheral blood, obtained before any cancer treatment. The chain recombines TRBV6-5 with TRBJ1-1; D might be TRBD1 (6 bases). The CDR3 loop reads CASSPLEGEGTEAFF. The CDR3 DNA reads TGTGCGAGCAGTCCACTGGAGGGGGAAGGCACTGAAGCTTTCTTT.